This entry lists 11 T cell receptor beta chains sequenced from one sample in a study of T cell responses to AZD1222 COVID-19 vaccine. Measured with immunoSEQ multiplex PCR; TCRdb has only the in-frame clones, and not every one. The repertoire holds about 140,000 clones, approximately 93% seen once, with about 5.1% in the top ten. This specimen was peripheral blood, taken on day 0 of AZD1222 vaccination. The receptors here all came from an adult in good health.

This chain joins TRBV5-1 and TRBJ1-2, with TRBD1 as a possible D gene (6 bases). In germline, CDR1 is SGHRS, CDR2 YFSETQ. The CDR3 spans 15 residues. Trimming took 4 bases from V and 0 from J, leaving 13 bases between them. The CDR3 coding sequence is TGCGCCAGCAGCACAAGGACAGCGGCTAACTATGGCTACACCTTC. Translated: CASSTRTAANYGYTF.

This clone has only one observation. This chain uses TRBV28 with TRBJ1-5; TRBD1 might be the D (6 bases). The CDR3 runs to 16 residues. Trimming removed 5 bases from V and 2 bases from J, with 16 bases in between. Germline CDR1 is MDHEN and CDR2 is SYDVKM. DNA of the CDR3: TGTGCCAGCAGTACCCTCAGAGGGGGTGGCAATCAGCCCCAGCATTTT. It yields the protein CASSTLRGGGNQPQHF.

The genes are TRBV5-1 and TRBJ2-7; D gene unclear. The V end was cut by 0 bases, the J end by 2 bases, with 6 bases between. Germline CDR1 is SGHRS and CDR2 is YFSETQ. This CDR3 contains 13 residues. The CDR3 DNA reads as TGCGCCAGCAGCTTGGACAAGACCTACGAGCAGTACTTC. As protein: CASSLDKTYEQYF.

The chain carries TRBV7-9 and TRBJ2-1; TRBD1 might be the D (6 bases). Germline-derived CDR1 and CDR2 are SEHNR and FQNEAQ (reference sequence). Trimming took off 1 base at V and 5 bases at J, with 12 bases between the two ends. The CDR3 extends over 15 amino acids. The CDR3 nucleotides are TGTGCCAGCAGCTTAGTCCAGGGGCGGAACAATGAGCAGTTCTTC. It translates to CASSLVQGRNNEQFF.

The gene calls are TRBV19 and TRBJ1-1, with D perhaps matching TRBD1 (5 bases). V shed 5 bases and J shed 6 bases, with 13 bases lying between them. The CDR3 is 13 residues long. Germline lookup yields CDR1 LNHDA and CDR2 SQIVND (reference sequence). The CDR3 sequence is CASSRTTGAEAFF. CDR3 in DNA: TGTGCCAGTAGTCGAACGACGGGGGCTGAAGCTTTCTTT.

The V and J genes are TRBV7-9 and TRBJ1-4, with D hard to call. Per germline, CDR1 SEHNR and CDR2 FQNEAQ (reference sequence). This CDR3 comprises 15 residues. Deletions cut 5 bases from V and 0 bases from J, with 10 bases between. The chain's CDR3 is CASSLTTATNEKLFF. As DNA, the CDR3 is TGTGCCAGCAGCCTCACGACTGCAACTAATGAAAAACTGTTTTTT.

The CDR3 spells CSAREDTEAFF. CDR3 DNA: TGCAGTGCTAGGGAAGACACTGAAGCTTTCTTT. This chain joins TRBV20-1 and TRBJ1-1; D is unclear. V lost 3 bases, J lost 3 bases, and 5 bases lay in between. CDR3 length: 11 amino acids. Germline V lookup: CDR1 DFQATT, CDR2 SNEGSKA (reference sequence).

The gene calls are TRBV25-1 and TRBJ2-3, with TRBD1 matching 8 bases. The CDR3 is 14 residues long. The V segment lost 4 bases and the J segment 5 bases; nucleotides outside the gene matches: 5. The germline CDR1 and CDR2 sequences are MGHDK and SYGVNS. CDR3: CASSGRTGRDTQYF. The CDR3 DNA is TGTGCCAGCAGTGGTAGGACAGGGCGAGATACGCAGTATTTT. The entire variable domain, with the rest obtained from reference TRBV25-1 and TRBJ2-3, is as follows: EADIYQTPRYLVIGTGKKITLECSQTMGHDKMYWYQQDPGMELHLIHYSYGVNSTEKGDLSSESTVSRIRTEHFPLTLESARPSHTSQYLCASSGRTGRDTQYFGPGTRLTVL.

This clone has more than one count but fewer than ten. V gene TRBV7-9 combines with J gene TRBJ2-1, with 8 nucleotides matching TRBD2. CDR3 length: 16 residues. The junction had 6 bases not matched to a gene; V was cut back by 1 base and J by 4 bases. Germline V CDR1 and CDR2: SEHNR, FQNEAQ (reference sequence). CDR3 DNA sequence: TGTGCCAGCAGCTTAGGGGTTAGCGGGATGTACAATGAGCAGTTCTTC. Its translation is CASSLGVSGMYNEQFF.

This clone turned up a few times. This rearrangement joins TRBV18 to TRBJ1-3; perhaps TRBD1 as D (5 bases). The CDR3 spans 16 residues. Between the trimmed V and J ends, which lost 2 bases and 0 bases, there was a span of 11 bases. Germline assignment: CDR1 KGHSH and CDR2 LQKENI. The CDR3 reads CASSPFQGDSGNTIYF. In nucleotides, the CDR3 is TGTGCCAGCTCACCATTCCAGGGCGACTCTGGAAACACCATATATTTT.

CDR3 nucleotide sequence: TGTGCCTGGAGTGGGGGGGTTCTTGGTCAGCCCCAGCATTTT. This translates into CAWSGGVLGQPQHF. The chain couples TRBV30 to TRBJ1-5, with D tentatively TRBD1 (5 bases). The CDR3 has 14 amino acids. Trimming removed 1 base from V and 6 bases from J, with 13 bases in between. CDR1 is GTSNPN and CDR2 is SVGIG in the germline V gene (reference sequence).